The present TCR beta chain was sequenced within a study of blood T cell repertoires in COVID-19. Study-level background: Samples of COVID-19 (acute and convalescent) were obtained from the United States, Italy and Spain. Sample material is recorded as cDNA or gDNA derived from T cells, B-cell-depleted T cells, or PBMCs.

In the authors' methods: Reference gene primer amplification in the assay estimated nucleated cell counts. Sequenced by immunoSEQ multiplex PCR; TCRdb stores in-frame clones only, minus some. The V and J calls and clone size are taken from that table; D and trimming were inferred from the DNA. The table shows 35,000 to 45,000 clones, with roughly 87% occurring only once. The CDR3 contains 16 residues. The germline gives CDR1 SGHRS, CDR2 YFSETQ. Trimming at V came to 4 bases and at J to 5 bases, leaving 8 bases not matched to a gene. This TCR came from a man aged 60-69 years with acute or convalescent COVID-19. Sequencing was performed on peripheral blood. The chain recombines TRBV5-1 with TRBJ2-3; TRBD2 aligns across 12 bases. CDR3 DNA: TGCGCCAGCAGCGTCCGACTAGCGGGAGTTGTAGATACGCAGTATTTT. Amino acid sequence: CASSVRLAGVVDTQYF.